The TCR beta chain under discussion was sequenced for a study of blood T cell repertoires in COVID-19. From germline, CDR1 is MNHNY and CDR2 SVGAGI (reference sequence). CDR3 length: 15 residues. V was pared by 9 bases and J by 1 base, with 9 bases of the junction left unmatched. Original handling: Quantification of nucleated cells was approximated via reference gene primer amplification. Some clones are missing from TCRdb's copy, which holds only in-frame ones; the method was immunoSEQ multiplex PCR. D and trimming were read from the DNA, whereas the V and J calls and clone size are those reported in that table. The top ten clones hold around 0.88% of a sample with roughly 290,000 clones, around nine tenths of them seen once.

The sequenced sample consisted of peripheral blood. The chain recombines TRBV6-6 with TRBJ1-3, with TRBD1 matching over 7 bases. This clonotype was sampled from a man younger than 40 with acute or convalescent COVID-19. Written as DNA, the CDR3 is TGTGCCAGTCGGAAGACAGGGTCGTCTGGAAACACCATATATTTT. This translates into CASRKTGSSGNTIYF.